This TCR beta chain derives from a study of metastatic and nonmetastatic thyroid tumors. Turning to the study itself: Comparative analysis of repertoires was undertaken across blood and tumor or nodule tissue obtained from malignant and benign thyroid patients. General study results and limits: Reported TCR beta diversity, measured in blood and tumor, was significantly higher for malignant thyroid tumors than for benign nodules.

Until they underwent thyroid surgery, no patient had received any treatment. V was trimmed by 1 base and J by 5 bases, leaving 8 bases between them. The CDR3 is 14 residues long. Germline V gene data show CDR1 as MGHRA and CDR2 as YSYEKL. As originally analysed: It was from CDR3 differences across clinicopathological groups that a distant-metastasis classifier for papillary thyroid cancer was built. TCRdb re-called the PCR reads with MiXCR. The V and J calls follow TCRdb's processing rather than the paper's. This table holds approximately 58,000 clones, roughly 20% found once. The sample holds many counts of this clone. The antigen is not known.

The rearrangement uses TRBV4-1 and TRBJ1-4, with D maybe TRBD1 (5 bases). The clonotype was recovered from a female donor with papillary thyroid cancer or a benign thyroid nodule (not recorded which). Some clones in this sample may be carry-over from other donors' samples. Sequenced material: blood. In DNA form, the CDR3 reads TGCGCCAGCAGCCAAGGGGGGGGGAATGAAAAACTGTTTTTT. It translates to CASSQGGGNEKLFF.